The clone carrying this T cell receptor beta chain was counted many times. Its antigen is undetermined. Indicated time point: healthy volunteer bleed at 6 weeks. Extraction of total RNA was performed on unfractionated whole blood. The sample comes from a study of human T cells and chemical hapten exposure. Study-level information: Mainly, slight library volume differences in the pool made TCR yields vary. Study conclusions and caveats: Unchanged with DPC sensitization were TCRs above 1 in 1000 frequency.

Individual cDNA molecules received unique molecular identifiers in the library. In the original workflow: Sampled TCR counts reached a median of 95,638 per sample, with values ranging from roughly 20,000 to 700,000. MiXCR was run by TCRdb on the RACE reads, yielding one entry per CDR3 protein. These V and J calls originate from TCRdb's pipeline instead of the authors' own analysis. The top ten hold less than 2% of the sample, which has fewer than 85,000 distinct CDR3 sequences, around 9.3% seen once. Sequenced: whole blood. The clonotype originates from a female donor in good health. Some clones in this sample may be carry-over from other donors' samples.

The CDR3 here is CSARSGTGVTEAFF. The CDR3 nucleotides are TGCAGTGCTAGGTCCGGGACAGGGGTAACTGAAGCTTTCTTT. The chain carries TRBV20-1 and TRBJ1-1; 10 nucleotides line up with TRBD1. This CDR3 is 14 amino acids long. With V trimmed by 3 bases and J by 5 bases, 6 bases remained unmatched. The germline V gene encodes CDR1 DFQATT and CDR2 SNEGSKA (reference sequence).